This T cell receptor (beta chain) is drawn from a study of shared clonotypes between healthy human individuals. CDR1 is LNHDA and CDR2 is SQIVND in the germline V gene (reference sequence). J gave up 7 bases and V 6 bases, and 7 bases lay outside the gene matches. The length of the CDR3 is 15 residues. Each PCR replicate from the sorted subsets contained 150 to 200 ng DNA, which is around 30,000 T cell genomes. Assay: immunoSEQ multiplex PCR; the TCRdb copy retains only in-frame clones and omits some. Among roughly 1,100,000 clones listed, roughly 80% were seen once. Study conclusions and caveats: Only blood samples were collected, and tissue repertoires likely differ.

Healthy and HIV-negative, the adult donors had no recent acute infections or vaccinations. With regard to this clone: As yet, its antigen is unknown.

The sample consisted of memory CD4+ T cells sorted from blood. The subset denotes: CD45RA-negative fraction. The receptor comes from a man between 18 and 35 years old in good health. This chain links TRBV19 with TRBJ1-6; 9 bases match TRBD1. In nucleotides, the CDR3 is TGTGCCAGTAGGAGAAAGGACAGGGGAAATTCACCCCTCCACTTT. Translated: CASRRKDRGNSPLHF.